Listed below are T cell receptor beta chains from one sample, sequenced in a study of T cells in Graves' hyperthyroidism and ophthalmopathy. TCRdb ran MiXCR on the multiplex PCR reads and lists one entry per CDR3 protein. The repertoire consists of 480,000 or so distinct CDR3 sequences, with about 45% occurring once and the leading ten covering about two fifths. The sequencing sample was made of peripheral blood or thyroid tissue (not recorded which). The receptors come from an adult woman with Graves' disease, either hyperthyroidism or ophthalmopathy (not recorded which). The CDR3 runs from the conserved cysteine through the conserved F or W. The order of the fields is D gene, clone size, V gene, J gene, CDR3 protein, CDR3 DNA. A D gene is named only where the DNA matches it firmly. Where a row states a size, it is once, few, many or the class of an expanded clone; other rows omit it.

>TRBD1|many|TRBV7-8|TRBJ1-1
CASSPTWDRESEAFF
TGTGCCAGCAGCCCAACGTGGGACAGGGAATCTGAAGCTTTCTTT
>TRBD2|many|TRBV6-5|TRBJ2-7
CASSYTLGGRNEQYF
TGTGCCAGCAGTTACACCTTAGGCGGGAGAAACGAGCAGTACTTC
>NA|few|TRBV4-1|TRBJ2-7
CASSHLSGGIYEQYF
TGCGCCAGCAGCCACCTTAGTGGGGGAATCTACGAGCAGTACTTC
>NA|NA|TRBV7-2|TRBJ2-7
CASSLGRDGYEQYF
TGTGCCAGCAGCTTAGGGCGGGACGGCTACGAGCAGTACTTC
>NA|NA|TRBV14|TRBJ1-2
CASSQERDANYGYTF
TGTGCCAGCAGCCAAGAGAGGGACGCTAACTATGGCTACACCTTC
>TRBD1|once|TRBV9|TRBJ2-5
CASSVGGQGDTEETQYF
TGTGCCAGCAGCGTAGGGGGACAGGGGGACACTGAAGAGACCCAGTACTTC
>NA|NA|TRBV7-9|TRBJ2-5
CASSQLASETQYF
TGTGCCAGCAGTCAACTAGCTTCGGAGACCCAGTACTTC
>NA|few|TRBV7-2|TRBJ1-5
CASSLAPTAQPQHF
TGTGCCAGCAGCTTAGCGCCGACAGCTCAGCCCCAGCATTTT
>NA|NA|TRBV29-1|TRBJ2-2
CSVAPSGELFF
TGCAGCGTTGCACCCTCCGGGGAGCTGTTTTTT
>TRBD2|NA|TRBV24-1|TRBJ2-1
CATSDPSGRSGRNSYNEQFF
TGTGCCACCAGTGACCCTAGCGGGAGGTCGGGCCGAAACTCCTACAATGAGCAGTTCTTC
>NA|many|TRBV4-1|TRBJ1-2
CASSQDFNRRGGYTF
TGCGCCAGCAGCCAAGATTTTAACCGGCGCGGTGGCTACACCTTC
>NA|many|TRBV4-1|TRBJ1-5
CASSQDLGGVGQPQHF
TGCGCCAGCAGCCAAGATTTGGGGGGCGTGGGTCAGCCCCAGCATTTT
>TRBD1|NA|TRBV9|TRBJ1-2
CASTLGGDRGLSNYGYTF
TGTGCCAGCACCCTCGGAGGGGACAGGGGGCTTTCTAACTATGGCTACACCTTC
>NA|NA|TRBV5-4|TRBJ1-3
CASSLVLAAFRNTIYF
TGTGCCAGCAGCTTGGTACTAGCGGCGTTCAGAAACACCATATATTTT
>NA|many|TRBV7-9|TRBJ2-7
CASSQGLTGWGEQYF
TGTGCCAGCAGCCAGGGCCTGACAGGATGGGGCGAGCAGTACTTC
>NA|many|TRBV2|TRBJ1-4
CASAGGNAEKLFF
TGTGCCAGCGCCGGGGGGAACGCAGAAAAACTGTTTTTT
>NA|NA|TRBV5-1|TRBJ1-1
CASSPQRGIVGSDTEAFF
TGCGCCAGCAGCCCACAACGGGGGATTGTCGGCTCGGACACTGAAGCTTTCTTT
>TRBD1|many|TRBV20-1|TRBJ1-4
CSADGTGGEKLFF
TGCAGTGCTGATGGGACAGGGGGAGAAAAACTGTTTTTT
>TRBD1|once|TRBV2|TRBJ1-1
CASRRDRAWTEAFF
TGTGCCAGCAGGAGGGACAGGGCCTGGACCGAAGCTTTCTTT
>NA|NA|TRBV4-2|TRBJ1-2
CASSPDLARDYGYTF
TGTGCCAGCAGCCCGGACCTCGCGCGAGACTATGGCTACACCTTC
>NA|many|TRBV2|TRBJ2-7
CASIPMEGESSYEQYF
TGTGCCAGCATCCCCATGGAGGGAGAAAGCTCCTACGAGCAGTACTTC
>NA|many|TRBV5-5|TRBJ1-1
CASSLMGGGNTEAFF
TGTGCCAGCAGCTTAATGGGAGGGGGGAACACTGAAGCTTTCTTT
>NA|NA|TRBV25-1|TRBJ2-1
CASSGASFDNEQFF
TGTGCCAGCAGTGGGGCCTCCTTCGACAATGAGCAGTTCTTC
>NA|once|TRBV20-1|TRBJ1-2
CSDTDNSYTF
TGCAGTGACACGGACAACTCCTACACCTTC
>TRBD1|once|TRBV13|TRBJ1-5
CASSPSKGQEKAYEHF
TGTGCCAGCAGCCCTTCGAAAGGACAGGAAAAGGCCTACGAGCATTTT
>TRBD2|many|TRBV7-2|TRBJ2-5
CASSSRTRGAETQYF
TGTGCCAGCAGCTCTAGGACTAGAGGGGCGGAGACCCAGTACTTC
>NA|few|TRBV29-1|TRBJ2-2
CSGTLGSLGGELFF
TGCAGTGGAACCCTGGGCTCCCTCGGCGGGGAGCTGTTTTTT
>NA|many|TRBV7-9|TRBJ1-6
CASGGGYNSPLHF
TGTGCCAGCGGAGGCGGCTATAATTCACCCCTCCACTTT
>NA|few|TRBV29-1|TRBJ2-5
CSVEAGPYQETQYF
TGCAGCGTTGAAGCGGGACCGTACCAAGAGACCCAGTACTTC
>NA|few|TRBV7-7|TRBJ1-3
CASSLGGAYGNTIYF
TGTGCTAGCAGCTTAGGAGGGGCGTATGGAAACACCATATATTTT
>TRBD1|many|TRBV29-1|TRBJ2-7
CSVDRQGDGEQYF
TGCAGCGTTGATAGACAGGGGGACGGCGAGCAGTACTTC
>NA|NA|TRBV25-1|TRBJ2-5
CATSDFSDQETQYF
TGTGCCACCTCCGATTTTAGCGATCAAGAGACCCAGTACTTC
>NA|once|TRBV12-3/TRBV12-4|TRBJ1-2
CASNSNRDGTTF
TGTGCCAGCAACTCAAACCGGGACGGCACGACCTTC
>TRBD2|NA|TRBV6-2/TRBV6-3|TRBJ2-6
CASRLAGTSGANVLTF
TGTGCCAGCAGACTAGCGGGTACCTCTGGGGCCAACGTCCTGACTTTC
>TRBD1|few|TRBV29-1|TRBJ1-2
CSVEGTGELNYGYTF
TGCAGCGTTGAAGGGACAGGGGAACTTAACTATGGCTACACCTTC
>NA|NA|TRBV10-3|TRBJ1-6
CASTDRNSPLHF
TGTGCCAGCACCGATCGGAATTCACCCCTCCACTTT
>NA|many|TRBV5-4|TRBJ1-2
CASSLAAGSSGYTF
TGTGCCAGCAGCTTGGCCGCGGGGTCGAGCGGCTACACCTTC
>TRBD1|few|TRBV14|TRBJ1-3
CASSPHRGRVRGNTIYF
TGTGCCAGCAGCCCGCACAGGGGCAGGGTTCGCGGAAACACCATATATTTT
>NA|once|TRBV7-9|TRBJ1-3
CASSLTQLSSGNTIYF
TGTGCCAGCAGCTTAACACAACTGAGCTCTGGAAACACCATATATTTT
>NA|few|TRBV2|TRBJ1-1
CASKPQVTNTEAFF
TGTGCCAGCAAACCACAGGTAACGAACACTGAAGCTTTCTTT
>TRBD2|NA|TRBV28|TRBJ2-5
CASSPPSGRDAETQYF
TGTGCCAGCAGTCCCCCTAGCGGGAGGGATGCGGAGACCCAGTACTTC
>NA|few|TRBV10-3|TRBJ1-5
CASTQGLGQPQHF
TGTGCCAGCACTCAGGGCTTAGGGCAGCCCCAGCATTTT
>TRBD1|NA|TRBV2|TRBJ2-7
CASRQVGQLYEQYF
TGTGCCAGCAGACAGGTGGGACAGTTATACGAGCAGTACTTC
>NA|once|TRBV10-2|TRBJ2-7
CASSAGMGEQYF
TGCGCCAGCAGTGCGGGTATGGGGGAGCAGTACTTC
>NA|NA|TRBV6-4|TRBJ2-4
CASSDTAADENIQYF
TGTGCCAGCAGTGACACAGCGGCCGACGAAAACATTCAGTACTTC
>TRBD2|many|TRBV5-1|TRBJ2-2
CASSPRTSGTGGELFF
TGCGCCAGCAGCCCGCGGACTAGCGGGACGGGTGGGGAGCTGTTTTTT
>NA|many|TRBV7-9|TRBJ2-7
CASSTEQFPYEQYF
TGTGCCAGCAGCACCGAACAGTTTCCCTACGAGCAGTACTTC
>TRBD1|NA|TRBV7-9|TRBJ2-6
CASSHRDRVGANVLTF
TGTGCCAGCAGCCACCGGGACAGGGTTGGGGCCAACGTCCTGACTTTC
>NA|NA|TRBV24-1|TRBJ1-1
CARSGTMNTEAFF
TGTGCTAGATCCGGGACCATGAACACTGAAGCTTTCTTT
>NA|few|TRBV29-1|TRBJ2-1
CSVEGQFF
TGCAGCGTTGAAGGGCAGTTCTTC
>TRBD1|NA|TRBV4-2|TRBJ2-2
CASSQDLSGQGAGELFF
TGTGCCAGCAGCCAAGATCTCTCGGGACAGGGGGCCGGGGAGCTGTTTTTT
>NA|NA|TRBV7-9|TRBJ2-7
CASSLPSGAIQYF
TGTGCCAGCAGTTTGCCCTCCGGGGCGATCCAGTACTTC
>NA|NA|TRBV24-1|TRBJ1-1
CTNRDRAEAFF
TGTACCAACAGGGACCGGGCTGAAGCTTTCTTT
>NA|NA|TRBV20-1|TRBJ1-6
CSARDPLLSSYNSPLHF
TGCAGTGCTAGAGACCCCCTACTCAGCTCCTATAATTCACCCCTCCACTTT
>NA|few|TRBV6-5|TRBJ2-5
CASSAGDNQETQYF
TGTGCCAGCAGTGCTGGAGACAACCAAGAGACCCAGTACTTC
>NA|many|TRBV7-2|TRBJ1-1
CASSLGSGMNTEAFF
TGTGCCAGCAGCTTAGGGTCAGGGATGAACACTGAAGCTTTCTTT
>NA|NA|TRBV2|TRBJ1-5
CASRDNRDTSNQPQHF
TGTGCCAGCAGGGACAACCGGGACACTAGCAATCAGCCCCAGCATTTT